The clone carrying this T cell receptor (beta chain) was counted at least ten times. Its antigen is unidentified. This CDR3 is built from 15 residues. Germline V gene data show CDR1 as LNHDA and CDR2 as SQIVND (reference sequence). V lost 3 bases, J lost 3 bases, and 13 bases lay in between. The sample belongs to a study of T-cell reconstitution after alpha-beta-depleted transplantation in children. Study outcomes and limitations: Several hundred graft clones that had expanded were reportedly the source of alpha-beta T cells about two months after transplant. Several patients had high TCRbeta diversity at day 60; it came from surviving recipient T cells and thymic progenitors. It was newly produced T cells that mostly accounted for T-cell counts and diversity one year after transplant.

Unique molecular identifiers tagged the TCRbeta library. TCRdb called the PCR reads again in MiXCR, with one record for every CDR3 protein. The sample carries tens of thousands of distinct CDR3 sequences, roughly 4.5% recorded once. The J gene is TRBJ2-3, the V gene TRBV19; D may match TRBD1 or TRBD2 (6 bases each). The TCR sequence derives from a boy under three years old who had a stem cell transplant for acute myeloid leukemia, so the T cells may come from the graft donor. The source material was PBMCs, mostly from graft donor cells, sampled 180 days after TCRalphabeta/CD19-depleted stem cell transplant. CDR3 sequence reads: CASSMAGGRTDTQYF. CDR3 DNA sequence: TGTGCCAGTAGTATGGCCGGGGGCCGGACAGATACGCAGTATTTT.